This T cell receptor beta chain comes out of a study of CD8 T cells in Susac syndrome. The CDR3 has 14 amino acids. The germline V gene has CDR1 MDHEN and CDR2 SYDVKM. The V and J ends lost 4 bases and 3 bases, in that order; junction bases with no gene match: 6. About 0.5 to 1 ug RNA was reverse transcribed with random hexamers. TCRdb reprocessed the immunoSEQ multiplex PCR reads with MiXCR, giving one entry per CDR3 protein. Among 120,000 or so distinct CDR3 sequences, 90% to 95% were seen once, and the ten largest hold roughly 0.094%. The sequence came from a human donor with multiple sclerosis. Sequenced sample: CD4+ T cells from PBMCs. The chain couples TRBV28 to TRBJ2-7, with 7 nucleotides matching TRBD1. CDR3 in amino acids: CASSYPGQHYEQYF. The CDR3 bases are TGTGCCAGCAGTTACCCGGGACAGCACTACGAGCAGTACTTC.